This TCR beta chain was retrieved from a study of regulatory T cells in long-lasting Graves disease. Study observations and caveats: The persistent group shared about 2,600 public clonotypes, more than the roughly 970 shared by new patients.

Documented time point: newly diagnosed GD, antithyroid drugs for less than 3 months. The TCR library was made from RNA that had been extracted from PBMCs in TRIzol. For TCR beta, libraries came from iRepertoire HTBI primers and Arm-PCR of CDR3 regions. One entry per CDR3 protein, called by TCRdb with MiXCR from the multiplex PCR reads. The sample carries about 240,000 distinct CDR3 sequences, 20% recorded once. This clonotype was seen many times. Its specificity is not known. The J segment lost 7 bases and the V segment lost 5 bases, leaving 8 bases of the junction unmatched. The CDR3 totals 15 residues. Per germline, CDR1 MGHRA and CDR2 YSYEKL.

The sequence was obtained from a female donor with Graves disease. V gene TRBV4-1 combines with J gene TRBJ1-6; 7 bases align to TRBD1. The starting material was peripheral blood mononuclear cells (PBMCs), obtained at new diagnosis, from a patient treated with antithyroid drugs. CDR3 sequence (DNA): TGCGCCAGCAGCGGGGACAGAAAAACAAATTCACCCCTCCACTTT. Translation gives CASSGDRKTNSPLHF.